This is a list of T cell receptor beta chains from one sample in a study of cytomegalovirus exposure and HLA in healthy donors. The assay was immunoSEQ multiplex PCR, and TCRdb's table has in-frame clones only and misses some. The table records 240,000 or so clones, more than 75% of them present only once. The material sequenced was PBMCs. These receptors all stem from a woman aged 35 to 49 in good health and CMV-seropositive. The CDR3 runs from the conserved cysteine through the conserved F or W. The D gene is left open where the match is weak. For some rows the clone size is stated as once, few or many, or as a class when expanded; others skip it.

v_call	clone_size	cdr3_length	d_call	j_call	cdr3_aa	cdr3_nt
TRBV19	once	14	NA	TRBJ2-7	CASSMRVLSYEQYF	TGTGCCAGTAGTATGCGGGTGCTATCCTACGAGCAGTACTTC
TRBV11-2	NA	14	NA	TRBJ2-3	CASSLDQKRDTQYF	TGTGCCAGCAGCTTAGATCAGAAGAGGGATACGCAGTATTTT
TRBV7-9	NA	15	NA	TRBJ1-6	CASSWAPGDNSPLHF	TGTGCCAGCAGCTGGGCCCCAGGGGATAATTCACCCCTCCACTTT
TRBV5-4	NA	16	NA	TRBJ1-4	CASSSVGGSTNEKLFF	TGTGCCAGCAGCTCCGTCGGGGGGTCAACTAATGAAAAACTGTTTTTT
TRBV5-4	once	13	NA	TRBJ1-2	CASSPGHDYGYTF	TGTGCCAGCAGCCCAGGGCACGACTATGGCTACACCTTC
TRBV29-1	few	12	TRBD2	TRBJ2-7	CSVGFRGGEQYF	TGCAGCGTCGGTTTCCGGGGGGGCGAGCAGTACTTC
TRBV7-3	NA	13	NA	TRBJ1-1	CASSLQVNTEAFF	TGTGCCAGCAGCTTACAGGTGAACACTGAAGCTTTCTTT
TRBV28	NA	15	NA	TRBJ1-5	CASSLGRLSNQPQHF	TGTGCCAGCAGTTTAGGGCGCCTTAGCAATCAGCCCCAGCATTTT
TRBV6-6	NA	15	NA	TRBJ1-1	CASSYRQGSNTEAFF	TGTGCCAGCAGTTACCGCCAGGGCTCGAACACTGAAGCTTTCTTT
TRBV7-6	NA	16	NA	TRBJ2-1	CASSLGGAYPYNEQFF	TGTGCCAGCAGCTTAGGAGGAGCCTACCCCTACAATGAGCAGTTCTTC
TRBV7-3	once	16	TRBD2	TRBJ2-7	CASSLNPSGSSYEQYF	TGTGCCAGCAGCTTAAACCCTAGCGGGAGTTCGTACGAGCAGTACTTC